One and the same sample provided the 3 T cell receptor beta chains below, sequenced in a study of T cells in Graves' hyperthyroidism and ophthalmopathy. What was amplified from RNA transcripts were TCR beta CDR3 regions. A first-round RT-PCR of the TCR CDR3 used the HTBI primer set. TCRdb processed the multiplex PCR reads anew with MiXCR; each CDR3 protein has one entry. The table includes about 130,000 distinct CDR3 sequences, approximately 20% detected once. The material sequenced was blood. Receptors were obtained from a woman aged 45-59 years with Graves' hyperthyroidism that later progressed to Graves' ophthalmopathy.

The V call is TRBV7-8, the J call TRBJ1-2; 10 nucleotides align to TRBD1. Per the germline V gene, CDR1 is SGHVS and CDR2 is FQNEAQ. The CDR3 is 16 residues long. The ends lost 5 bases at V and 8 bases at J; junction bases unmatched: 14. CDR3 region: CASSRRAADRGRGYTF. For the CDR3, the DNA is TGTGCCAGCAGCAGAAGGGCGGCCGACAGGGGGCGAGGCTACACCTTC.

Remarks on this clonotype: A read error is possible here, since a much larger clone lies one base away. This sequence joins TRBV14 and TRBJ1-1; unclear D gene. The V and J ends lost 0 bases and 1 base respectively, with 9 bases between them. The CDR3 sequence is 15 residues long. The V gene's germline CDR1 is SGHDN and CDR2 FVKESK. The CDR3 is CASSQDRTGNTEAFF. CDR3 DNA: TGTGCCAGCAGCCAAGATCGGACGGGGAACACTGAAGCTTTCTTT. Supplemented by reference TRBV14 and TRBJ1-1, the full variable domain reads EAGVTQFPSHSVIEKGQTVTLRCDPISGHDNLYWYRRVMGKEIKFLLHFVKESKQDESGMPNNRFLAERTGGTYSTLKVQPAELEDSGVYFCASSQDRTGNTEAFFGQGTRLTVV.

The sample holds a few counts of this clonotype. The rearrangement links TRBV12-5 to TRBJ2-4, with 7 bases that match TRBD2. The CDR3 sequence is 13 residues long. Trimming took 9 bases from V and 6 from J; bases not matched to a gene: 8. From germline, CDR1 is LGHNT and CDR2 FRNRAP. The CDR3 spells CASAFWEGNIQYF. The CDR3 DNA sequence: TGTGCTAGCGCGTTTTGGGAGGGAAACATTCAGTACTTC.